This TCR beta chain was captured by sequencing in a study of OX40 agonist ivuxolimab in advanced cancers. Regarding the complete study: Ivuxolimab was a fully human IgG2 agonistic monoclonal antibody targeting the costimulatory receptor OX40 (CD134). Peripheral TCRbeta sequencing was intended to test whether TCR sequence diversity was altered and clonal T-cell expansion was caused by ivuxolimab. Prior anti-PD-1, anti-PD-L1 or anti-CTLA-4 therapy was permitted, and checkpoint inhibitors had been received by 40% to 50% of dose-escalation patients. In the dose-escalation cohort, around four fifths of patients were male, and the mean age was around 65 years with a range of about 20 to 90. The paper reports the monotherapy dose-escalation portion (N ≈ 52 patients) of the phase I ivuxolimab trial. Partial responses occurred in three dose-escalation patients: two with cutaneous melanoma and one with hepatocellular carcinoma. Intravenous ivuxolimab was administered to patients every 2 weeks at six dose levels: 0.01, 0.1, 0.3, 1.5, 3 and 10 mg/kg. Of the approximately 50 dose-escalation patients, hepatocellular carcinoma was present in approximately 20, melanoma in around 15, renal cell carcinoma in 9 and head and neck cancer in 9. Findings and caveats that apply to the study as a whole: After ivuxolimab, CD8+ T cells had more expanded clones than CD4+ T cells on average. Partial responders in the 0.1-3.0 mg/kg groups had among the lowest normalized peripheral clonal expansion, especially among CD8+ T cells. The antigen specificity of the peripheral T cells that underwent clonal expansion was not determined. Low levels of normalized T-cell clonal expansion were also seen in some nonresponding patients. At doses of 0.1 to 3.0 mg/kg, clonal expansion of both CD4+ and CD8+ blood T cells was observed from baseline to week 6.

For sequencing of the TCRbeta CDR3 region, genomic DNA was extracted from the sorted cells. TCRbeta CDR3 regions were sequenced using the immunoSEQ Assay. The source is immuneACCESS, and TCRdb retained only in-frame sequences with V and J called. Part of the clones is not carried over; for the studies checked, unresolved V genes explain less than half of this, and the remainder is unexplained. The sample includes 60,000 or so clones, with around 84% observed a single time. The top ten constitute more than 0.9% of the sample. In regard to this clone: Its antigen is still unknown. Within one base of it there is no much larger clone, and no base qualities were kept.

From cysteine to phenylalanine, the CDR3 is 16 amino acids long. The CDR3 DNA has 48 bases and is translated from base 1. V is shortened by 0 bases, J by 1 base, and the region joining them spans 12 bases. As encoded in the germline V gene, CDR1 is MGHRA while CDR2 is YSYEKL. The trial excluded patients who had a history of autoimmune disease or who were on systemic immunosuppression. In every dose cohort, peripheral blood was drawn for TCR sequencing at baseline, cycle 4 day 1, and cycle 7 day 1. The samples were drawn from a first-in-human, open-label, multicenter phase I dose-escalation trial of ivuxolimab. Adults with locally advanced or metastatic melanoma, renal cell, hepatocellular, or head and neck squamous cell carcinoma were enrolled in the trial. Before TCR sequencing, CD4+ T cells and CD8+ T cells from peripheral blood were sorted into separate populations.

The sample in question was CD4+ or CD8+ T cells sorted from blood, obtained in a trial of the OX40 agonist ivuxolimab. The chain couples TRBV4-1 to TRBJ1-1; a tentative D call is TRBD1 (5 bases match). The source of this sequence is an adult with an advanced solid tumor such as melanoma, head and neck, liver or kidney cancer. This receptor has the CDR3 CASSQEWATGNTEAFF. In nucleotides, the sequence is TGCGCCAGCAGCCAAGAGTGGGCCACAGGGAACACTGAAGCTTTCTTT.